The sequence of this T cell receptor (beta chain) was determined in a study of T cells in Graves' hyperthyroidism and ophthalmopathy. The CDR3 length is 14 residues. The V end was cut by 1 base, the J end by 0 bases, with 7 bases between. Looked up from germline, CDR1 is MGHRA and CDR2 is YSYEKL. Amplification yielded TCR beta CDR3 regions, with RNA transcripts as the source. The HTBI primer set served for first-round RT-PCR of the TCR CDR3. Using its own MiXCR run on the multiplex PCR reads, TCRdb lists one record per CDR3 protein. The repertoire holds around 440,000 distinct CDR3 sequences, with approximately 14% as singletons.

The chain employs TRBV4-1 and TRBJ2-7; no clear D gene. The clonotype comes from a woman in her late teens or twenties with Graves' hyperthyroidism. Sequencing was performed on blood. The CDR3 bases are TGCGCCAGCAGCCAAGCGACCCGCTCCTACGAGCAGTACTTC. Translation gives CASSQATRSYEQYF.